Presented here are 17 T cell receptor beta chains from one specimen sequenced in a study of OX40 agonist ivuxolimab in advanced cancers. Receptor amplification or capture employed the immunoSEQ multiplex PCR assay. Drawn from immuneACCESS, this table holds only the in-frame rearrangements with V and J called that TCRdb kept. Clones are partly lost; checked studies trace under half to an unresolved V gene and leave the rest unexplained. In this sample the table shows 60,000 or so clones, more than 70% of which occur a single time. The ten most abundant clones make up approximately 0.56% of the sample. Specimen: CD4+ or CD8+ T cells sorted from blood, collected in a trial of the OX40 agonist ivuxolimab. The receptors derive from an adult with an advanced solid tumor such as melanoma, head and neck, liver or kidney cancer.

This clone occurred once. The CDR3 here is CASSPDRQYNEQFF. CDR3 coding DNA: TGTGCCAGCTCACCAGACCGGCAATACAATGAGCAGTTCTTC. The gene calls are TRBV18 and TRBJ2-1; D is unclear. The CDR3 loop spans 14 amino acids. V lost 2 bases and J 4 bases, leaving 9 bases between the germline ends. The germline gives CDR1 KGHSH, CDR2 LQKENI.

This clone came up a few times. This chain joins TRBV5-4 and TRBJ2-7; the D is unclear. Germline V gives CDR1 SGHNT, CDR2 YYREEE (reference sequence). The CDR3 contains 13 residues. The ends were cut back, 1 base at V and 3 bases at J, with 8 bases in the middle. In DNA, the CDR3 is TGTGCCAGCAGCTTGCTGGGAAACTACGAGCAGTACTTC. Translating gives CASSLLGNYEQYF. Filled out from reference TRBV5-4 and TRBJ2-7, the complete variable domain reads ETGVTQSPTHLIKTRGQQVTLRCSSQSGHNTVSWYQQALGQGPQFIFQYYREEENGRGNFPPRFSGLQFPNYSSELNVNALELDDSALYLCASSLLGNYEQYFGPGTRLTVT.

The CDR3 here is CASNPGGAIGKLFF. DNA for the CDR3: TGTGCCAGCAATCCAGGGGGCGCGATAGGAAAACTGTTTTTT. This chain connects TRBV5-8 to TRBJ1-4; TRBD1 matches 8 bases. V was clipped by 6 bases and J by 10 bases; unmatched bases: 11. The CDR3 consists of 14 residues. Germline CDR1 and CDR2: SGHTS and YDEGEE.

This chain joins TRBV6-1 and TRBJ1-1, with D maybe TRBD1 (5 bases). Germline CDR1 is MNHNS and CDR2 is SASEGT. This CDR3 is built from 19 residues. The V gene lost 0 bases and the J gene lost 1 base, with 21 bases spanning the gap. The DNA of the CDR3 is TGTGCCAGCAGTGAAGCTCTCGTTGTTGGGGCAACCTCGAACACTGAAGCTTTCTTT. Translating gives CASSEALVVGATSNTEAFF.

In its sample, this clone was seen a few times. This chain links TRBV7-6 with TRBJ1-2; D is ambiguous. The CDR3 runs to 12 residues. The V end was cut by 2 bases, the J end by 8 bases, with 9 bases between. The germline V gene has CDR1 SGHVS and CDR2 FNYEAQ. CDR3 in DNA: TGTGCCAGCAGCTTATATGGAGAGGGCTACACCTTC. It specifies CASSLYGEGYTF.

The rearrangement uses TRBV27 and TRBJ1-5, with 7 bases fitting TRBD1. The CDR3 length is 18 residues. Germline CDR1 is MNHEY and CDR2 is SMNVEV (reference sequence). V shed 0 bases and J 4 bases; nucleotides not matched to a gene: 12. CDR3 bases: TGTGCCAGCAGTTTATCGATTCCCCGGACAGGTCTGAATCAGCCCCAGCATTTT. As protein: CASSLSIPRTGLNQPQHF.

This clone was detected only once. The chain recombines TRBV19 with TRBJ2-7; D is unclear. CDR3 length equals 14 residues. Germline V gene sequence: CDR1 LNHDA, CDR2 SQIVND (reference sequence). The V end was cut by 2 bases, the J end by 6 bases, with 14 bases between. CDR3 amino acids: CASSIQAENSEQYF. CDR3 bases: TGTGCCAGTAGTATACAGGCGGAAAACAGCGAGCAGTACTTC.

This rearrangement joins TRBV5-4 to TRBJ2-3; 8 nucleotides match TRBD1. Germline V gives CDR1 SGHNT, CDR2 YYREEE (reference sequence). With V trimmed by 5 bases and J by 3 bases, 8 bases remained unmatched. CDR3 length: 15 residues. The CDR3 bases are TGTGCCAGCAGGTTAGACAGGGGATGGACAGATACGCAGTATTTT. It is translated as CASRLDRGWTDTQYF. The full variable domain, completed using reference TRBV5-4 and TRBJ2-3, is ETGVTQSPTHLIKTRGQQVTLRCSSQSGHNTVSWYQQALGQGPQFIFQYYREEENGRGNFPPRFSGLQFPNYSSELNVNALELDDSALYLCASRLDRGWTDTQYFGPGTRLTVL.

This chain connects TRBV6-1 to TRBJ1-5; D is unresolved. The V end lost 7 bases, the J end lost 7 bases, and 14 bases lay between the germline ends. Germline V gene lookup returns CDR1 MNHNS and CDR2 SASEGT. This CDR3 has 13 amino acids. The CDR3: CASKDRLAQPQHF. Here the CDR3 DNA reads TGTGCCAGCAAGGACCGTTTAGCCCAGCCCCAGCATTTT.

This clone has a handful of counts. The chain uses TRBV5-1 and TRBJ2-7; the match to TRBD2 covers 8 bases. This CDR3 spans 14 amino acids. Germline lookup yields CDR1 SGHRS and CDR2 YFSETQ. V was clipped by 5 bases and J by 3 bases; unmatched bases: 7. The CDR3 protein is CASRGVGLGYEQYF. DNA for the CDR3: TGCGCCAGCAGGGGGGTGGGACTAGGCTACGAGCAGTACTTC.

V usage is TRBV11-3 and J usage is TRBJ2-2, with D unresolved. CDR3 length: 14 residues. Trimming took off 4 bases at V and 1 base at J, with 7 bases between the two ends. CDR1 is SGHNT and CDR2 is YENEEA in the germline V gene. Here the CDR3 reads CASSSQLNTGELFF. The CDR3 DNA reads TGTGCCAGCAGCTCACAGCTGAACACCGGGGAGCTGTTTTTT.

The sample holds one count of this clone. In DNA form, the CDR3 reads TGCGCCAGCAGCCTAGCTACGGGGTTGAATGAAAAACTGTTTTTT. Residues: CASSLATGLNEKLFF. The rearrangement links TRBV5-1 to TRBJ1-4; D not certain. The CDR3 runs 15 residues. V was trimmed by 4 bases and J by 5 bases, leaving 15 bases between them. The germline V gene has CDR1 SGHRS and CDR2 YFSETQ.

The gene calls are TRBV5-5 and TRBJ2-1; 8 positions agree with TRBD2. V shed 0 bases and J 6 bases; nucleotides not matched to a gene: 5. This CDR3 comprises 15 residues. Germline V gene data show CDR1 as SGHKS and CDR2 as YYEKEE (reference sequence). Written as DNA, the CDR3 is TGTGCCAGCAGCTTGGAGCGGGAGAGTTTCAATGAGCAGTTCTTC. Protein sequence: CASSLERESFNEQFF. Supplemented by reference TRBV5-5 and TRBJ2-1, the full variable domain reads DAGVTQSPTHLIKTRGQQVTLRCSPISGHKSVSWYQQVLGQGPQFIFQYYEKEERGRGNFPDRFSARQFPNYSSELNVNALLLGDSALYLCASSLERESFNEQFFGPGTRLTVL.

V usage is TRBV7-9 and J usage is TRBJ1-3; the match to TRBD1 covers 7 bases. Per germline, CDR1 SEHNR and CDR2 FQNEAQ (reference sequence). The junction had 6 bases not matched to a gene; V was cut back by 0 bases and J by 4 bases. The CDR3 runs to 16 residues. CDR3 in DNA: TGTGCCAGCAGCTTAGCGTACAGGGGTGTCGGAAACACCATATATTTT. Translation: CASSLAYRGVGNTIYF. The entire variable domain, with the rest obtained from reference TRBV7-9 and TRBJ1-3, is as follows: DTGVSQNPRHKITKRGQNVTFRCDPISEHNRLYWYRQTLGQGPEFLTYFQNEAQLEKSRLLSDRFSAERPKGSFSTLEIQRTEQGDSAMYLCASSLAYRGVGNTIYFGEGSWLTVV.

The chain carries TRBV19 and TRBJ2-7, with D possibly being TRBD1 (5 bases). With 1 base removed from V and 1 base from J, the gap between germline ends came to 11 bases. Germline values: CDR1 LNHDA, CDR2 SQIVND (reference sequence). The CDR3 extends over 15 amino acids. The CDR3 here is CASSIGTGKSYEQYF. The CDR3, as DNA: TGTGCCAGTAGTATAGGCACAGGCAAATCCTACGAGCAGTACTTC.

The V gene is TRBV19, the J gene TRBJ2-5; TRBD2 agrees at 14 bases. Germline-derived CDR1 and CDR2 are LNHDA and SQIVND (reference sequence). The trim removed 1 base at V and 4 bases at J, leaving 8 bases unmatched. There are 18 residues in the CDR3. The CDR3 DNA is TGTGCCAGTAGTATAGGGGCCGGGACTAGCGGGAGAGGAGAGACCCAGTACTTC. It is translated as CASSIGAGTSGRGETQYF. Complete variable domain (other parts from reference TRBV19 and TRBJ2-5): DGGITQSPKYLFRKEGQNVTLSCEQNLNHDAMYWYRQDPGQGLRLIYYSQIVNDFQKGDIAEGYSVSREKKESFPLTVTSAQKNPTAFYLCASSIGAGTSGRGETQYFGPGTRLLVL.

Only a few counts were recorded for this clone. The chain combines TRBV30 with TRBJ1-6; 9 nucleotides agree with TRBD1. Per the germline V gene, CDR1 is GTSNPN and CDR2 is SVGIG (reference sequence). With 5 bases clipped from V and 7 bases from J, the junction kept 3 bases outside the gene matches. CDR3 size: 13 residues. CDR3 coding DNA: TGTGCCTGGGGGACAGGGCAAAATTCACCCCTCCACTTT. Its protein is CAWGTGQNSPLHF.